The 17 T cell receptor beta chains in this list originate from one sample, sequenced in a study of beta chain features in type 1 diabetes. Since all of the isolated RNA was reverse transcribed, expressed TCRB transcripts were what got sequenced. Measured with immunoSEQ multiplex PCR; TCRdb has only the in-frame clones, and not every one. The sample records 120,000 to 150,000 clones, 10% being singletons. Sequenced input: naive CD4+ T cells from blood. These receptors were obtained from a man aged 18 to 30 in good health.

This clone was observed a handful of times. A junction boundary mismatches the germline segment, possibly from a read error. This rearrangement joins TRBV14 to TRBJ2-7; 10 nucleotides line up with TRBD2. Germline V gene sequence: CDR1 SGHDN, CDR2 FVKESK. The CDR3 consists of 16 residues. CDR3 sequence (DNA): TGTGCCAGCAGCCAAGATGACGGACTAGCGGCCTATGAGCAGTACTTC. This encodes CASSQDDGLAAYEQYF.

The V call is TRBV18, the J call TRBJ2-7; 7 bases agree with TRBD2. CDR3 length: 16 residues. V lost 2 bases and J lost 6; bases outside the gene matches: 13. Germline lookup yields CDR1 KGHSH and CDR2 LQKENI. The CDR3 nucleotides read TGTGCCAGCTCACCAAGCCGGGGGAGGGCCTGGGGCGAGCAGTACTTC. Residues: CASSPSRGRAWGEQYF. Based on the CDR3 plus reference TRBV18 and TRBJ2-7, the full variable domain is NAGVMQNPRHLVRRRGQEARLRCSPMKGHSHVYWYRQLPEEGLKFMVYLQKENIIDESGMPKERFSAEFPKEGPSILRIQQVVRGDSAAYFCASSPSRGRAWGEQYFGPGTRLTVT.

This clone appeared a few times. The rearrangement uses TRBV5-4 and TRBJ2-7; 7 bases fit TRBD1. Germline V gene data show CDR1 as SGHNT and CDR2 as YYREEE (reference sequence). This CDR3 region has 14 residues. With V trimmed by 4 bases and J by 4 bases, 8 bases remained unmatched. For the CDR3, the DNA is TGTGCCAGCAGCACGGACAGGATTAATTACGAGCAGTACTTC. Its translation is CASSTDRINYEQYF.

This clone was picked up many times. CDR3 sequence: CASGLNTGELFF. As DNA, the CDR3 is TGTGCCAGTGGACTGAACACCGGGGAGCTGTTTTTT. The rearrangement links TRBV18 to TRBJ2-2, with D maybe TRBD2 (5 bases). With 9 bases removed from V and 1 base from J, the gap between germline ends came to 6 bases. The CDR3 length is 12 residues. Germline loops: CDR1 KGHSH, CDR2 LQKENI. The full variable domain, in which reference TRBV18 and TRBJ2-2 provide the parts outside the CDR3, is NAGVMQNPRHLVRRRGQEARLRCSPMKGHSHVYWYRQLPEEGLKFMVYLQKENIIDESGMPKERFSAEFPKEGPSILRIQQVVRGDSAAYFCASGLNTGELFFGEGSRLTVL.

Only a few counts were recorded for this clone. The gene calls are TRBV4-1 and TRBJ2-1, with D perhaps TRBD1 (5 bases). V lost 1 base to trimming and J lost 4 bases, with 11 bases between them. This CDR3 region has 15 residues. Germline assignment: CDR1 MGHRA and CDR2 YSYEKL. CDR3 in DNA: TGCGCCAGCAGCCAAGGGAGACAGTATTACAATGAGCAGTTCTTC. Protein: CASSQGRQYYNEQFF.

This clone has more than one count but fewer than ten. The genes are TRBV4-2 and TRBJ2-7; 9 nucleotides match TRBD2. The CDR3 loop spans 14 amino acids. After removal of 1 base from V and 9 bases from J, the junction contained 7 bases not matched to a gene. From germline, CDR1 is LGHNA and CDR2 YNFKEQ. The CDR3 coding sequence is TGTGCCAGCAGCCAAGCTAGCGGGGAATGGGGGCAGTACTTC. Residues: CASSQASGEWGQYF.

This clone was counted a few times. The rearrangement links TRBV28 to TRBJ1-5; 9 nucleotides align to TRBD1. This CDR3 has 15 amino acids. V lost 5 bases, J lost 7 bases, and 9 bases stayed unmatched. The germline V gene has CDR1 MDHEN and CDR2 SYDVKM. The CDR3 region has the DNA TGTGCCAGCAGTACGCCCGGGACAGGGTCGCAGCCCCAGCATTTT. Translating gives CASSTPGTGSQPQHF.

This clone has a count of ten or more. The chain employs TRBV29-1 and TRBJ1-2; D gene ambiguous. V shed 7 bases and J shed 4 bases, with 13 bases lying between them. CDR1 is SQVTM and CDR2 is ANQGSEA in the germline V gene. The CDR3 consists of 12 residues. The chain's CDR3 is CSAWRAGYGYTF. The CDR3 bases are TGCAGCGCCTGGAGGGCAGGCTATGGCTACACCTTC.

This clone was observed a few times. The chain joins TRBV5-1 to TRBJ2-2, with TRBD1 matching over 12 bases. CDR1 SGHRS and CDR2 YFSETQ come from the germline V gene. Trimming removed 4 bases from V and 3 bases from J; junction bases left unmatched: 10. This CDR3 comprises 18 residues. As DNA, the CDR3 is TGCGCCAGCAGCCCGGGACAGGGGGCGGGCTTGTACACCGGGGAGCTGTTTTTT. This codes for CASSPGQGAGLYTGELFF. The full variable domain, completed using reference TRBV5-1 and TRBJ2-2, is KAGVTQTPRYLIKTRGQQVTLSCSPISGHRSVSWYQQTPGQGLQFLFEYFSETQRNKGNFPGRFSGRQFSNSRSEMNVSTLELGDSALYLCASSPGQGAGLYTGELFFGEGSRLTVL.

The gene calls are TRBV11-2 and TRBJ1-2, with D unresolved. Germline V CDR1 and CDR2: SGHAT, FQNNGV. CDR3 length: 13 residues. V was pared by 1 base and J by 5 bases, with 8 bases between. CDR3 bases: TGTGCCAGCAGCTTAGGGCAGGTTTATGGCTACACCTTC. It encodes CASSLGQVYGYTF.

This clone came up once. V and J are TRBV6-5 and TRBJ2-1; tentative D call: TRBD2 (5 bases). The CDR3 length is 15 residues. The germline V gene encodes CDR1 MNHEY and CDR2 SVGAGI. The V end was cut by 2 bases, the J end by 3 bases, with 11 bases between. The CDR3 region is CASSYGRGIYNEQFF. In DNA, the CDR3 is TGTGCCAGCAGTTACGGGAGAGGAATCTACAATGAGCAGTTCTTC.

The genes are TRBV6-5 and TRBJ2-2; 7 nucleotides match TRBD1. CDR3 size: 14 residues. In germline, CDR1 is MNHEY, CDR2 SVGAGI. V was pared by 5 bases and J by 6 bases, with 6 bases of the junction left unmatched. Here the CDR3 reads CASSPDRASGELFF. The CDR3 DNA sequence: TGTGCCAGCAGTCCCGACAGGGCGTCCGGGGAGCTGTTTTTT.

The genes are TRBV6-5 and TRBJ1-2; possibly TRBD1 for D (6 bases). The V end lost 3 bases, the J end lost 1 base, and 12 bases lay between the germline ends. Germline CDR1 and CDR2: MNHEY and SVGAGI. The CDR3 loop spans 15 amino acids. The CDR3 nucleotides are TGTGCCAGCAGTTATTCGACAGGAATTAACTATGGCTACACCTTC. Translation gives CASSYSTGINYGYTF.

The V gene is TRBV7-2, the J gene TRBJ2-7; 7 bases are shared with TRBD2. The ends lost 4 bases at V and 5 bases at J; junction bases unmatched: 8. Germline V gives CDR1 SGHTA, CDR2 FQGNSA. The CDR3 spans 14 residues. In DNA form, the CDR3 reads TGTGCCAGCAGCTGGGGGGGTATTAGAAACGAGCAGTACTTC. The encoded protein is CASSWGGIRNEQYF.

A few counts support this clone. The gene calls are TRBV7-9 and TRBJ1-3, with D tentatively TRBD1 (5 bases). The germline V and J ends were trimmed by 4 bases and 2 bases, with 15 bases remaining between them. The CDR3 sequence is 16 residues long. In germline, CDR1 is SEHNR, CDR2 FQNEAQ (reference sequence). The CDR3 region has the DNA TGTGCCAGCAGCTGGGGCCAGTGGACCGCTGGAAACACCATATATTTT. Protein: CASSWGQWTAGNTIYF.

This clone was observed a few times. V and J are TRBV18 and TRBJ1-2; TRBD1 might be the D (5 bases). The CDR3 length is 14 residues. The V gene's germline CDR1 is KGHSH and CDR2 LQKENI. The germline V and J ends were trimmed by 5 bases and 7 bases, with 17 bases remaining between them. CDR3 region: CASSTDTVSSGYTF. As DNA, the CDR3 is TGTGCCAGCTCAACGGACACGGTTTCTTCTGGCTACACCTTC.

The gene calls are TRBV21-1 and TRBJ1-2; the tabulated D call, TRBD1, remains unverified against the DNA. TRBV21-1 is flagged as a pseudogene. The CDR3 consists of 14 residues. Written as DNA, the CDR3 is TGTGCCAGCAGCACCCCTGAACAGCCCCCAGGCTACACCTTC. This translates into CASSTPEQPPGYTF.